This T cell receptor (beta chain) was observed in a study of response to subunit inactivated influenza vaccine. This clonotype turned up a few times. One entry per CDR3 protein, called by TCRdb with MiXCR from the RT-PCR reads. The table has roughly 500,000 distinct CDR3 sequences, about 25% seen once. The material sequenced was CD4+ T cells sorted from PBMCs, taken approximately 5 days after vaccination. The clonotype originates from a man in his forties or fifties who received an inactivated influenza vaccine.

The DNA of the CDR3 is TGTGCCAGCAGACCTAGCGGGAAGGATCCAGATACGCAGTATTTT. It translates to CASRPSGKDPDTQYF. The rearrangement links TRBV25-1 to TRBJ2-3, with 9 bases fitting TRBD2. Germline-derived CDR1 and CDR2 are MGHDK and SYGVNS. V gave up 6 bases and J gave up 4 bases; unmatched junction bases: 8. The CDR3 contains 15 residues.